The source of this TCR beta chain is a study of spatial heterogeneity in lung cancer. Study overall: Detection of beta-chain sequences consistently exceeded that of alpha-chain sequences.

The time point: sample taken at primary tumor resection. Extraction of whole RNA from tumor, nontumor lung or frozen PBMC preceded unsorted sequencing. This CDR3 is 16 amino acids long. With V trimmed by 7 bases and J by 8 bases, 12 bases remained unmatched. The germline V gene has CDR1 MNHEY and CDR2 SVGEGT. TCRdb passed the 5' RACE reads through MiXCR, listing each CDR3 protein once. The repertoire holds around 87,000 distinct CDR3 sequences, with about 12% as singletons. This clonotype was counted a few times. The chain employs TRBV6-2 or TRBV6-3 and TRBJ2-1, with 12 bases aligning to TRBD1. The clonotype was recovered from a male donor with early-stage non-small cell lung cancer. The source was PBMCs, collected at surgery. The CDR3 is CASTQGRDRGLDEQFF. CDR3 DNA: TGTGCCAGCACCCAGGGTAGGGACAGGGGGCTTGATGAGCAGTTCTTC.